This record looks at one T cell receptor beta chain sequence and its context. This CDR3 spans 13 amino acids. Trimming shortened V by 3 bases and J by 7 bases, and 12 bases separated the two germline ends. Germline-derived CDR1 and CDR2 are MNHNS and SASEGT. Someone took the PBMCs out of 8.5 to 10 ml of fresh peripheral blood. These data come from a study of Graves' ophthalmopathy and Graves' hyperthyroidism. Researchers took RNA transcripts and amplified TCR beta CDR3 regions from them. HTBI primers served in a first-round RT-PCR, which a second-round multiplex PCR followed. TCRdb re-called the multiplex PCR reads with MiXCR, one entry per CDR3 protein. The sample shows a few hundred thousand distinct CDR3 sequences, roughly 15% of them seen only once.

V is TRBV6-1 and J is TRBJ1-2, with D uncertain. The sequence derives from an adult woman with stable Graves' hyperthyroidism. Sequencing used peripheral blood. CDR3 nucleotide sequence: TGTGCCAGCAGTGATCGGGGAGAGGGTGGCTACACCTTC. This translates into CASSDRGEGGYTF.